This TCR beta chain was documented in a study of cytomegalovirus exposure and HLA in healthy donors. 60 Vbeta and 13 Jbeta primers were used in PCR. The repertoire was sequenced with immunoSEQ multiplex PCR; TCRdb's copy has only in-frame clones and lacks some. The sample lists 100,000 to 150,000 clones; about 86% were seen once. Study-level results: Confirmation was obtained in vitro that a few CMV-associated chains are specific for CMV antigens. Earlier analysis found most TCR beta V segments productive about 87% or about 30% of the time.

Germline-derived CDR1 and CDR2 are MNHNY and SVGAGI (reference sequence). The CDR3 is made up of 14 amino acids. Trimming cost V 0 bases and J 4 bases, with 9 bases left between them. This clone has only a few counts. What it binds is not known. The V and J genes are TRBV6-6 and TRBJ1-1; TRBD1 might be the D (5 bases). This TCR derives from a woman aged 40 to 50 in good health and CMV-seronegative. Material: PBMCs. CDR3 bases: TGTGCCAGCAGTTACTCGAGCGGGGGCACTGAAGCTTTCTTT. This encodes CASSYSSGGTEAFF.